These 23 T cell receptor beta chains originate from one sample sequenced in a study of T cells in Graves' hyperthyroidism and ophthalmopathy. RNA transcripts yielded amplified TCR beta CDR3 regions. First-round RT-PCR targeting the TCR CDR3 was performed with the HTBI primer set. TCRdb reprocessed the multiplex PCR reads with MiXCR, giving one entry per CDR3 protein. The table has approximately 400,000 distinct CDR3 sequences, less than 20% seen once; the top ten hold 35% to 45%. The sequenced material came from blood. These receptors were collected from a man between 18 and 35 years old with Graves' ophthalmopathy.

The V call is TRBV7-9, the J call TRBJ2-7, with 8 bases fitting TRBD1. The CDR3 has 16 amino acids. V lost 5 bases to trimming and J lost 3 bases; unmatched junction nucleotides: 12. Germline V gene sequence: CDR1 SEHNR, CDR2 FQNEAQ (reference sequence). The CDR3 DNA sequence: TGTGCCAGCAGCCCACCTTCCGGGACAGGTCACTACGAGCAGTACTTC. Its protein product is CASSPPSGTGHYEQYF.

There are many counts of this clonotype. The V and J genes are TRBV28 and TRBJ1-2; 9 nucleotides agree with TRBD1. The trim removed 5 bases at V and 7 bases at J, leaving 14 bases unmatched. This CDR3 is 16 amino acids long. Germline CDR1 and CDR2: MDHEN and SYDVKM. This CDR3 is CASSGTGSLYWSGYTF. In DNA form, the CDR3 reads TGTGCCAGCAGTGGGACAGGGAGCTTGTACTGGAGTGGCTACACCTTC.

This clonotype was counted at least ten times. The J gene is TRBJ1-2, the V gene TRBV15, with 7 positions matching TRBD1. The V segment lost 0 bases and the J segment 8 bases; nucleotides outside the gene matches: 6. The CDR3 spans 14 residues. From germline, CDR1 is LNHNV and CDR2 YYDKDF (reference sequence). The chain's CDR3 is CATSREGGSRGYTF. CDR3 coding DNA: TGTGCCACCAGCAGAGAAGGGGGCAGTCGGGGCTACACCTTC.

The chain has TRBV19 and TRBJ1-5; D gene uncertain. CDR3 length: 11 residues. From germline, CDR1 is LNHDA and CDR2 SQIVND (reference sequence). V gave up 11 bases and J gave up 0 bases, with 5 bases separating them. CDR3 sequence (DNA): TGTGCCGACAATAGCAATCAGCCCCAGCATTTT. It is translated as CADNSNQPQHF.

This clonotype was seen ten or more times. The rearrangement joins TRBV4-1 to TRBJ1-1; 9 bases map to TRBD1. The germline CDR1 and CDR2 sequences are MGHRA and YSYEKL. This CDR3 region has 14 residues. V shed 3 bases, J shed 5 bases, and the junction held 4 bases outside the gene matches. DNA for the CDR3: TGCGCCAGCAGCCAGGGGACAGGGAGGACTGAAGCTTTCTTT. It encodes CASSQGTGRTEAFF.

This clonotype was counted many times. The chain joins TRBV27 to TRBJ2-7, with D perhaps TRBD2 (5 bases). Germline lookup yields CDR1 MNHEY and CDR2 SMNVEV (reference sequence). Trimming removed 6 bases at V and 3 bases at J, with 9 bases between. CDR3 length equals 12 residues. In DNA, the CDR3 is TGTGCCAGCAGCCCGGACTTCTACGAGCAGTACTTC. Its translation: CASSPDFYEQYF.

The V gene is TRBV10-3, the J gene TRBJ1-2, with a weak D call TRBD1 (6 bases). V was shortened by 6 bases and J by 3 bases, with 17 bases between the two germline ends. The germline V gene has CDR1 ENHRY and CDR2 SYGVKD. The CDR3 is 15 residues long. Here the CDR3 DNA reads TGTGCCATCAGCTCAGGGGTTCCCGTAGACTATGGCTACACCTTC. Its protein product is CAISSGVPVDYGYTF.

The rearrangement links TRBV4-3 to TRBJ2-1; D is ambiguous. CDR3 size: 12 residues. The V gene's germline CDR1 is LGHNA and CDR2 YSLEER. The V end was cut by 0 bases, the J end by 15 bases, with 12 bases between. The CDR3 here is CASSQDNRVRFF. The CDR3 DNA follows: TGCGCCAGCAGCCAAGATAACCGGGTCCGGTTCTTC.

The chain recombines TRBV20-1 with TRBJ1-1; 9 bases agree with TRBD1. This CDR3 spans 12 amino acids. Germline V gene data show CDR1 as DFQATT and CDR2 as SNEGSKA (reference sequence). V was pared by 5 bases and J by 6 bases, with 4 bases of the junction left unmatched. The CDR3 spells CSAPGQGPEAFF. The CDR3 DNA follows: TGCAGTGCTCCCGGACAGGGGCCTGAAGCTTTCTTT.

This chain links TRBV9 with TRBJ2-1; D not resolved. Trimming took 2 bases from V and 10 from J, leaving 10 bases between them. Germline CDR1 SGDLS, CDR2 YYNGEE. The CDR3 is made up of 12 amino acids. For the CDR3, the DNA is TGTGCCAGCAGCGTCCCCGGGTTAGAGCAGTTCTTC. Amino acids: CASSVPGLEQFF.

This clonotype was picked up a small number of times. The chain uses TRBV6-1 and TRBJ1-5; 10 bases agree with TRBD1. From germline, CDR1 is MNHNS and CDR2 SASEGT. The CDR3 covers 18 residues. V was clipped by 5 bases and J by 3 bases; unmatched bases: 13. CDR3 coding DNA: TGTGCCAGCAGTAGCCGGGGGGGACAGGGGAACTCCAATCAGCCCCAGCATTTT. Amino acids: CASSSRGGQGNSNQPQHF.

Note on this clonotype: This could be a read error, since a much larger clone is one nucleotide away. The chain links TRBV15 to TRBJ2-3, with 9 positions matching TRBD1. This CDR3 spans 16 amino acids. Per the germline V gene, CDR1 is LNHNV and CDR2 is YYDKDF (reference sequence). The CDR3 is CATSRGGTGYTDTRYF. The CDR3 nucleotides are TGTGCCACCAGCAGAGGAGGGACAGGGTACACAGATACGCGGTATTTT.

This clonotype was seen many times. The chain recombines TRBV20-1 with TRBJ1-1; D not certain. V lost 2 bases and J lost 1, with 2 bases in between. CDR1 is DFQATT and CDR2 is SNEGSKA in the germline V gene (reference sequence). The CDR3 runs 11 residues. The CDR3: CSARWNTEAFF. The CDR3 nucleotides read TGCAGTGCTAGATGGAACACTGAAGCTTTCTTT.

This chain joins TRBV7-6 and TRBJ2-3, with a tentative D call TRBD1 (6 bases). The CDR3 loop spans 17 amino acids. Trimming took off 5 bases at V and 0 bases at J, with 18 bases between the two ends. Germline lookup yields CDR1 SGHVS and CDR2 FNYEAQ. The CDR3 reads CASSKDSSRSSTDTQYF. The DNA of the CDR3 is TGTGCCAGCAGCAAGGACAGCTCGAGGTCGAGCACAGATACGCAGTATTTT.

The J gene is TRBJ1-2, the V gene TRBV3-1, with a possible D match to TRBD1 (6 bases). The CDR3 is made up of 14 amino acids. Trimming removed 4 bases from V and 4 bases from J, with 13 bases in between. CDR1 and CDR2 from the germline V gene are LGHDT and YNNKEL (reference sequence). The CDR3 nucleotides read TGTGCCAGCAGCCCAAGACAGGACCCCTATGGCTACACCTTC. This encodes CASSPRQDPYGYTF.

Many counts were recorded for this clonotype. V usage is TRBV7-8 and J usage is TRBJ2-2, with a weak D call TRBD2 (5 bases). The V end lost 1 base, the J end lost 4 bases, and 7 bases lay between the germline ends. In germline, CDR1 is SGHVS, CDR2 FQNEAQ. The CDR3 loop spans 14 amino acids. The CDR3 nucleotides are TGTGCCAGCAGCTTAGGCGGGTTCACCGGGGAGCTGTTTTTT. Amino acid sequence: CASSLGGFTGELFF.

This clonotype is a singleton in its sample. The V call is TRBV7-9, the J call TRBJ2-7; D unresolved. V was pared by 8 bases and J by 2 bases, with 13 bases between. The CDR3 is 13 amino acids. Germline V lookup: CDR1 SEHNR, CDR2 FQNEAQ (reference sequence). CDR3 DNA: TGTGCCAGCTCCCGTTGGCACACCTACGAGCAGTACTTC. As protein: CASSRWHTYEQYF.

This clonotype was counted many times. V gene TRBV20-1 combines with J gene TRBJ2-7; D perhaps matches TRBD1 (5 bases). The germline V gene has CDR1 DFQATT and CDR2 SNEGSKA (reference sequence). The CDR3 runs 11 residues. CDR3 region: CSCRAKDEQYF. Written as DNA, the CDR3 is TGCAGCTGCAGGGCGAAGGACGAGCAGTACTTC.

At least ten counts were recorded for this clonotype. The chain employs TRBV7-3 and TRBJ2-5; 8 nucleotides align to TRBD2. Looked up from germline, CDR1 is SGHTA and CDR2 is FQGTGA. CDR3 length equals 15 residues. The V gene end was trimmed by 5 bases and the J gene end by 1 base; junction bases not matched to a gene: 6. CDR3 sequence (DNA): TGTGCCAGCAGCCCCGGCGGGGGGCCCCAAGAGACCCAGTACTTC. It translates to CASSPGGGPQETQYF.

The sample holds a few counts of this clonotype. The chain joins TRBV27 to TRBJ1-3; D might be TRBD1 (5 bases). Trimming took off 3 bases at V and 2 bases at J, with 8 bases between the two ends. The CDR3 covers 14 residues. CDR1 and CDR2 from the germline V gene are MNHEY and SMNVEV (reference sequence). The chain's CDR3 is CASSLTVPGNTIYF. CDR3 sequence (DNA): TGTGCCAGCAGTTTGACAGTTCCTGGAAACACCATATATTTT.

This clonotype was found a few times. The V call is TRBV5-1, the J call TRBJ1-3; perhaps TRBD1 as D (5 bases). V dropped 10 bases and J dropped 0 bases, with 17 bases sitting between them. This CDR3 has 15 amino acids. CDR1 SGHRS and CDR2 YFSETQ come from the germline V gene. The CDR3 coding sequence is TGCGCCTCTTCAGGAGGGACGAACTCTGGAAACACCATATATTTT. It specifies CASSGGTNSGNTIYF. Full variable domain (outside the CDR3, taken from reference TRBV5-1 and TRBJ1-3): KAGVTQTPRYLIKTRGQQVTLSCSPISGHRSVSWYQQTPGQGLQFLFEYFSETQRNKGNFPGRFSGRQFSNSRSEMNVSTLELGDSALYLCASSGGTNSGNTIYFGEGSWLTVV.

This clonotype was found many times. The V call is TRBV27, the J call TRBJ1-1; perhaps TRBD1 as D (6 bases). CDR1 and CDR2 (germline): MNHEY, SMNVEV (reference sequence). This CDR3 is 15 amino acids long. V was trimmed by 5 bases and J by 5 bases, leaving 18 bases between them. In nucleotides, the CDR3 is TGTGCCAGCAGTCCCCTAATCGGGAGGGGGACTGAAGCTTTCTTT. Translating gives CASSPLIGRGTEAFF.

In its sample, this clonotype was seen a few times. V usage is TRBV7-3 and J usage is TRBJ2-5; 7 nucleotides agree with TRBD1. CDR3 length: 15 residues. V gave up 0 bases and J gave up 1 base; unmatched junction bases: 2. Germline CDR1 reads SGHTA; CDR2 reads FQGTGA. CDR3: CASSLTNRGQETQYF. The CDR3 DNA follows: TGTGCCAGCAGCTTAACGAACAGGGGCCAAGAGACCCAGTACTTC. Filled out from reference TRBV7-3 and TRBJ2-5, the complete variable domain reads GAGVSQTPSNKVTEKGKYVELRCDPISGHTALYWYRQSLGQGPEFLIYFQGTGAADDSGLPNDRFFAVRPEGSVSTLKIQRTERGDSAVYLCASSLTNRGQETQYFGPGTRLLVL.